This T cell receptor (beta chain) was obtained from a study of blood T cell repertoires in COVID-19. Study details: Samples came from the United States, Italy and Spain, spanning acute and convalescent COVID-19.

Original processing notes: The assay estimated nucleated cells by amplifying reference gene primers. Assay: immunoSEQ multiplex PCR; the TCRdb copy retains only in-frame clones and omits some. V and J calls plus clone size are reproduced from that table; the DNA served to infer D and trimming. Of approximately 270,000 clones in the sample, 89% are singletons; the top ten hold 2% to 2.5%. In germline, CDR1 is SEHNR, CDR2 FQNEAQ (reference sequence). Trimming removed 5 bases from V and 4 bases from J, with 15 bases in between. CDR3 length: 14 amino acids. The material sequenced was peripheral blood. The TCR originated in a middle-aged man with acute or convalescent COVID-19. V gene TRBV7-9 combines with J gene TRBJ2-7; D is perhaps TRBD2 (5 bases). DNA for the CDR3: TGTGCCAGCAGCCCTGGAGGAGAGCGGTACGAGCAGTACTTC. Its translation is CASSPGGERYEQYF. The full variable domain, rest sourced from reference TRBV7-9 and TRBJ2-7, is DTGVSQNPRHKITKRGQNVTFRCDPISEHNRLYWYRQTLGQGPEFLTYFQNEAQLEKSRLLSDRFSAERPKGSFSTLEIQRTEQGDSAMYLCASSPGGERYEQYFGPGTRLTVT.